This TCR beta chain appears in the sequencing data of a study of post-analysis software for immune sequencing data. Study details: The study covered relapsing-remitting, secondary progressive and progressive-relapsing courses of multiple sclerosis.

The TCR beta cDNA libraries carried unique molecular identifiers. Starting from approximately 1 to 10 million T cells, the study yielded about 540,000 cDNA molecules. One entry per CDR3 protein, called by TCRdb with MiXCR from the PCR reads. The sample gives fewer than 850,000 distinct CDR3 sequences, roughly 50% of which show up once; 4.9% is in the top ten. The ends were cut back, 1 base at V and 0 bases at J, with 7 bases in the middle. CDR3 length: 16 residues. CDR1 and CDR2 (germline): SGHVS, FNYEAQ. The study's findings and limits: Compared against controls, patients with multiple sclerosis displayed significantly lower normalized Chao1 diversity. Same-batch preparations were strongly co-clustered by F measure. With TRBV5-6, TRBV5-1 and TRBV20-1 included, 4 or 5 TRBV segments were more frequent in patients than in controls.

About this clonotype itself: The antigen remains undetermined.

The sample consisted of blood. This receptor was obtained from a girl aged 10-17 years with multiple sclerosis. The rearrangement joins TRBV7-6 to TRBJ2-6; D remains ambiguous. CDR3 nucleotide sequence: TGTGCCAGCAGCTTAGGGACGAGCTCTGGGGCCAACGTCCTGACTTTC. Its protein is CASSLGTSSGANVLTF. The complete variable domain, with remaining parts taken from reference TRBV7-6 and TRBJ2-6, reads GAGVSQSPRYKVTKRGQDVALRCDPISGHVSLYWYRQALGQGPEFLTYFNYEAQQDKSGLPNDRFSAERPEGSISTLTIQRTEQRDSAMYRCASSLGTSSGANVLTFGAGSRLTVL.